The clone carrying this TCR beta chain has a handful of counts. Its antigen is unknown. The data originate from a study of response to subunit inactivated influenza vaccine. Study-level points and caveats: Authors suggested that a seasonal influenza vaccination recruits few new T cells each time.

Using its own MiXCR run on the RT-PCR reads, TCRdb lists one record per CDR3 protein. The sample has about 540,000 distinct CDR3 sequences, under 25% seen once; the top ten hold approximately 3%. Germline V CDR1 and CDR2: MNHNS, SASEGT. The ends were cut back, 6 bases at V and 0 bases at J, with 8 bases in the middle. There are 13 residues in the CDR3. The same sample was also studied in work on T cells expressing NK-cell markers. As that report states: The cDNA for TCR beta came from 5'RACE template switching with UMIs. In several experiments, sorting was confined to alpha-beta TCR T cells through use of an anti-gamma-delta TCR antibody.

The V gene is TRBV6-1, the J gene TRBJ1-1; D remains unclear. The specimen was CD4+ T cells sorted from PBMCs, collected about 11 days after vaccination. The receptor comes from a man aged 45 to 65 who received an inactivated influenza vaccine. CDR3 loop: CASRPTMNTEAFF. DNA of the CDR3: TGTGCCAGCAGGCCAACCATGAACACTGAAGCTTTCTTT.